Below are 21 T cell receptor beta chains sequenced from a single sample in a study of CD8 T cells in Susac syndrome. RNA amounts of roughly 0.5 to 1 ug underwent reverse transcription with random hexamers. TCRdb passed the immunoSEQ multiplex PCR reads through MiXCR, listing each CDR3 protein once. The sample has roughly 120,000 distinct CDR3 sequences, approximately 93% seen once. Sequences were obtained from CD8+ T cells from PBMCs. All receptors come from a human donor with multiple sclerosis.

The J gene is TRBJ2-1, the V gene TRBV7-9; D call uncertain. The CDR3 runs 10 residues. Trimming stripped 3 bases from V and 9 bases from J, with 3 bases between. Germline CDR1 SEHNR, CDR2 FQNEAQ (reference sequence). Written as DNA, the CDR3 is TGTGCCAGCAGCTTTCCTGAGCAGTTCTTC. This codes for CASSFPEQFF.

The chain is built from TRBV4-1 and TRBJ2-1; 10 bases fit TRBD1. This CDR3 has 14 residues. V was clipped by 3 bases and J by 6 bases; unmatched bases: 2. Germline assignment: CDR1 MGHRA and CDR2 YSYEKL. The CDR3 region is CASSQGQGRNEQFF. CDR3 DNA: TGCGCCAGCAGCCAGGGACAGGGGCGCAATGAGCAGTTCTTC.

This chain connects TRBV29-1 to TRBJ1-2, with D uncertain. CDR3 length: 14 amino acids. Per the germline V gene, CDR1 is SQVTM and CDR2 is ANQGSEA. With 6 bases removed from V and 4 bases from J, the gap between germline ends came to 18 bases. For the CDR3, the DNA is TGCAGCGTATCTGAGACGACATCGCGCTATGGCTACACCTTC. This encodes CSVSETTSRYGYTF.

The V gene is TRBV7-9, the J gene TRBJ2-5; D is undetermined. This CDR3 is 12 amino acids long. Germline-derived CDR1 and CDR2 are SEHNR and FQNEAQ (reference sequence). Trimming took 3 bases from V and 5 from J, leaving 7 bases between them. CDR3 sequence (DNA): TGTGCCAGCAGCTTGCCCGGGGAGACCCAGTACTTC. This encodes CASSLPGETQYF.

This clonotype was seen just once. J is TRBJ2-3 and V is TRBV10-3, with TRBD2 identical over 8 bases. V lost 1 base, J lost 2 bases, and 2 bases stayed unmatched. There are 15 residues in the CDR3. Germline V gives CDR1 ENHRY, CDR2 SYGVKD. CDR3 sequence: CAISEYGRDTDTQYF. The CDR3 DNA follows: TGTGCCATCAGTGAGTACGGGAGGGACACAGATACGCAGTATTTT.

This rearrangement joins TRBV7-3 to TRBJ2-1, with D possibly being TRBD2 (7 bases). V shed 2 bases and J shed 7 bases, with 12 bases lying between them. The CDR3 has 14 residues. Germline CDR1 is SGHTA and CDR2 is FQGTGA. The CDR3 sequence: CASSLGGGGNEQFF. The CDR3, as DNA: TGTGCCAGCAGCTTAGGCGGGGGCGGTAATGAGCAGTTCTTC.

The chain combines TRBV5-6 with TRBJ2-1; D gene ambiguous. Germline assignment: CDR1 SGHDT and CDR2 YYEEEE. Trimming removed 0 bases at V and 0 bases at J, with 7 bases between. The CDR3 extends over 15 amino acids. This CDR3 reads CASSLGSNSYNEQFF. Here the CDR3 DNA reads TGTGCCAGCAGCTTGGGCAGCAACTCCTACAATGAGCAGTTCTTC. The complete variable domain, with remaining parts taken from reference TRBV5-6 and TRBJ2-1, reads DAGVTQSPTHLIKTRGQQVTLRCSPKSGHDTVSWYQQALGQGPQFIFQYYEEEERQRGNFPDRFSGHQFPNYSSELNVNALLLGDSALYLCASSLGSNSYNEQFFGPGTRLTVL.

The gene calls are TRBV29-1 and TRBJ2-5; 7 bases map to TRBD2. The CDR3 has 16 residues. From germline, CDR1 is SQVTM and CDR2 ANQGSEA. With 4 bases clipped from V and 4 bases from J, the junction kept 15 bases outside the gene matches. The CDR3 here is CSVGVRGDPPRETQYF. In nucleotides, the CDR3 is TGCAGCGTTGGAGTTCGGGGGGACCCTCCCCGAGAGACCCAGTACTTC.

This chain connects TRBV2 to TRBJ2-4; 7 bases match TRBD1. The ends lost 7 bases at V and 7 bases at J; junction bases unmatched: 16. The length of the CDR3 is 16 residues. From germline, CDR1 is SNHLY and CDR2 FYNNEI. CDR3 coding DNA: TGTGCCAGCAAGAATACACAGGGGCCAGGTCGTAACATTCAGTACTTC. Residues: CASKNTQGPGRNIQYF.

The gene calls are TRBV27 and TRBJ1-6, with D perhaps TRBD1 (5 bases). Germline V gene lookup returns CDR1 MNHEY and CDR2 SMNVEV (reference sequence). The CDR3 totals 13 residues. V was shortened by 0 bases and J by 8 bases, with 5 bases between the two germline ends. Here the CDR3 reads CASSLSGDSPLHF. The CDR3 region has the DNA TGTGCCAGCAGTTTATCGGGGGATTCACCCCTCCACTTT.

The rearrangement uses TRBV27 and TRBJ2-7; TRBD1 might be the D (6 bases). Trimming cost V 1 base and J 5 bases, with 12 bases left between them. Per the germline V gene, CDR1 is MNHEY and CDR2 is SMNVEV (reference sequence). The CDR3 loop spans 14 amino acids. CDR3 coding DNA: TGTGCCAGCAGTTTATTGGGACAAAGGGACGAGCAGTACTTC. It translates to CASSLLGQRDEQYF.

This clonotype has only one observation. The gene calls are TRBV12-3 or TRBV12-4 and TRBJ1-1; possible D gene TRBD1, 5 bases. This CDR3 comprises 14 residues. V was pared by 8 bases and J by 1 base, with 14 bases between. The CDR3 reads CASGRGSPNTEAFF. DNA for the CDR3: TGTGCCAGCGGTCGGGGCAGCCCGAACACTGAAGCTTTCTTT.

The rearrangement uses TRBV24-1 and TRBJ1-2; 9 bases match TRBD1. J lost 8 bases, V lost 4 bases, and 7 bases had no gene match. This CDR3 is 14 amino acids long. Looked up from germline, CDR1 is KGHDR and CDR2 is SFDVKD. CDR3 DNA sequence: TGTGCCACCAGTGAACGGGACAGGGCGGAAGGCTACACCTTC. Amino acid sequence: CATSERDRAEGYTF.

The chain is built from TRBV4-1 and TRBJ2-7; D is possibly TRBD1 or TRBD2 (5 bases each). V was shortened by 4 bases and J by 7 bases, with 17 bases between the two germline ends. CDR1 and CDR2 (germline): MGHRA, YSYEKL. The CDR3 is 14 amino acids. CDR3 sequence: CASSLRDGRGEQYF. CDR3 bases: TGCGCCAGCAGCCTCCGGGACGGGCGCGGGGAGCAGTACTTC.

The chain links TRBV7-3 to TRBJ2-6, with D perhaps TRBD2 (5 bases). The germline CDR1 and CDR2 sequences are SGHTA and FQGTGA. Trimming removed 5 bases at V and 1 base at J, with 12 bases between. This CDR3 is built from 16 residues. The CDR3 DNA reads TGTGCCAGCAGCCCCCCTGGACTTTCTGGGGCCAACGTCCTGACTTTC. Translation gives CASSPPGLSGANVLTF.

The chain carries TRBV12-5 and TRBJ2-5; D is undetermined. Per germline, CDR1 LGHNT and CDR2 FRNRAP. The V gene lost 10 bases and the J gene lost 4 bases, with 7 bases spanning the gap. The CDR3 is 10 residues long. The CDR3 region has the DNA TGTGCTATGGTCGCAGAGACCCAGTACTTC. Protein sequence: CAMVAETQYF.

The chain couples TRBV20-1 to TRBJ2-5; the D gene is possibly TRBD2 (6 bases). This CDR3 has 13 amino acids. Germline loops: CDR1 DFQATT, CDR2 SNEGSKA (reference sequence). Deletions cut 4 bases from V and 4 bases from J, with 13 bases between. The CDR3 nucleotides read TGCAGTGCTAAAGCAATCGGGGGAGAGACCCAGTACTTC. It yields the protein CSAKAIGGETQYF.

The V gene is TRBV5-4, the J gene TRBJ2-7, with a weak D call TRBD2 (5 bases). The CDR3 extends over 16 amino acids. Germline V gives CDR1 SGHNT, CDR2 YYREEE (reference sequence). V was shortened by 1 base and J by 2 bases, with 16 bases between the two germline ends. As DNA, the CDR3 is TGTGCCAGCAGCTTGATCGTGGCGGGTGGTCCCTACGAGCAGTACTTC. This translates into CASSLIVAGGPYEQYF.

The CDR3 loop is CASSKVRDRGLPGELFF. The CDR3 DNA sequence: TGTGCCAGCAGCAAAGTTCGGGACCGTGGGCTGCCCGGGGAGCTGTTTTTT. This sequence joins TRBV21-1 and TRBJ2-2; TRBD1 is the table's D call, not checked against the DNA. TRBV21-1 is recorded as a pseudogene. The length of the CDR3 is 17 residues.

J is TRBJ2-7 and V is TRBV6-5; 8 bases fit TRBD1. Germline values: CDR1 MNHEY, CDR2 SVGAGI. Trimming took 2 bases from V and 7 from J; bases not matched to a gene: 4. The CDR3 sequence is 13 residues long. The CDR3 is CASSYGTGGEQYF. The CDR3 DNA is TGTGCCAGCAGTTACGGGACAGGCGGGGAGCAGTACTTC.

The chain combines TRBV5-1 with TRBJ2-5, with 7 bases lining up with TRBD2. CDR3 length: 15 amino acids. Germline values: CDR1 SGHRS, CDR2 YFSETQ. V lost 0 bases to trimming and J lost 3 bases; unmatched junction nucleotides: 5. The CDR3 nucleotides are TGCGCCAGCAGCTTGGAAGCGGGATATGAAGAGACCCAGTACTTC. This sequence encodes CASSLEAGYEETQYF.